This T cell receptor beta chain derives from a study of T cells after posttransplantation cyclophosphamide. Treatment was busulfan-fludarabine conditioning, a marrow graft, and cyclophosphamide on days +3 and +4. CDR3 length equals 16 residues. Germline V gene lookup returns CDR1 SGHTA and CDR2 FQGTGA. J was trimmed by 5 bases and V by 5 bases; bases with no gene match: 10. Ten or more counts support this clone. The antigen remains undetermined. The study, taken as a whole, reports: Skin or GI-infiltrating T cells shared few TRB sequences with blood. After PTCy, TRB diversity resembled that of CNI/methotrexate controls.

Libraries were prepared by immunoSEQ multiplex PCR; TCRdb keeps only in-frame clonotypes and omits some of them. Listed here are fewer than 12,000 clones without any singletons, the top ten holding around 13%. This clonotype originated in a female patient aged 40-50 years who received an allogeneic stem cell transplant from a related donor, was CMV-positive, and had no GVHD. A subset of T cells may come from the graft donor. The chain is built from TRBV7-3 and TRBJ2-3, with 10 bases matching TRBD2. Specimen: PBMCs, collected after allogeneic stem cell transplant with posttransplant cyclophosphamide. The CDR3 region is CASSPWTSGLRDTQYF. The CDR3 DNA reads as TGTGCCAGCAGCCCCTGGACTAGCGGCCTAAGAGATACGCAGTATTTT.